The 14 T cell receptor beta chains below were found in one sample sequenced in a study of T cell responses to AZD1222 COVID-19 vaccine. Clones were read by immunoSEQ multiplex PCR, and TCRdb kept only the in-frame ones, dropping some. The sample contains 80,000 to 85,000 clones, 91% of which appear only once. This sample comprised peripheral blood, obtained 28 days after the second AZD1222 dose. These receptors all come from an adult who received the AZD1222 COVID-19 vaccine.

The rearrangement joins TRBV3-1 (or the pseudogene TRBV3-2) to TRBJ2-1, with D perhaps matching TRBD2 (6 bases). CDR1 LGHDT and CDR2 YNNKEL come from the germline V gene (reference sequence). The ends were cut back, 4 bases at V and 7 bases at J, with 14 bases in the middle. The CDR3 spans 14 residues. CDR3 sequence reads: CASSRVGTGNEQFF. The DNA for the CDR3 is TGTGCCAGCAGCCGGGTAGGGACTGGGAATGAGCAGTTCTTC.

V gene TRBV7-2 combines with J gene TRBJ1-6, with 8 bases fitting TRBD1. Germline V gene sequence: CDR1 SGHTA, CDR2 FQGNSA. The junction had 11 bases not matched to a gene; V was cut back by 2 bases and J by 8 bases. This CDR3 comprises 17 residues. The CDR3 spells CASSLRAGGLSHSPLHF. Here the CDR3 DNA reads TGTGCCAGCAGCTTAAGAGCAGGGGGCTTATCTCATTCACCCCTCCACTTT.

J is TRBJ2-3 and V is TRBV2, with TRBD1 identical over 7 bases. Germline trimming cut 6 bases from V and 3 bases from J; bases unmatched to any gene: 6. The CDR3 totals 14 residues. Looked up from germline, CDR1 is SNHLY and CDR2 is FYNNEI. The CDR3 reads CASSRDSLTDTQYF. DNA of the CDR3: TGTGCCAGCAGCCGGGACAGCCTAACAGATACGCAGTATTTT. Together with reference TRBV2 and TRBJ2-3, the CDR3 gives the full variable domain: EPEVTQTPSHQVTQMGQEVILRCVPISNHLYFYWYRQILGQKVEFLVSFYNNEISEKSEIFDDQFSVERPDGSNFTLKIRSTKLEDSAMYFCASSRDSLTDTQYFGPGTRLTVL.

This chain joins TRBV6-5 and TRBJ2-2, with D unclear. The CDR3 is 15 residues long. CDR1 and CDR2 from the germline V gene are MNHEY and SVGAGI. Trimming stripped 7 bases from V and 6 bases from J, with 18 bases between. CDR3 nucleotide sequence: TGTGCCAGCACCCAACATCTGAAACGGTCCGGGGAGCTGTTTTTT. It is translated as CASTQHLKRSGELFF.

This clone was seen a single time. The V call is TRBV5-6, the J call TRBJ2-5; TRBD2 matches 9 bases. V lost 4 bases to trimming and J lost 2 bases; unmatched junction nucleotides: 9. The CDR3 totals 16 residues. Per the germline V gene, CDR1 is SGHDT and CDR2 is YYEEEE. The CDR3 region has the DNA TGTGCCAGCAGCAACCTCCGACTAGCGGTACAAGAGACCCAGTACTTC. Protein sequence: CASSNLRLAVQETQYF.

The chain combines TRBV29-1 with TRBJ2-7; 8 positions match TRBD2. The CDR3 is made up of 18 amino acids. The germline gives CDR1 SQVTM, CDR2 ANQGSEA. V trimming: 7 bases; J trimming: 1 base; junction bases outside the gene matches: 21. CDR3 loop: CSAGDLLAGTRGSYEQYF. The CDR3 DNA reads TGCAGCGCCGGGGACCTCTTGGCAGGGACTAGAGGTTCCTACGAGCAGTACTTC.

This chain uses TRBV7-6 with TRBJ2-7; TRBD1 might be the D (6 bases). V dropped 5 bases and J dropped 4 bases, with 18 bases sitting between them. The length of the CDR3 is 15 residues. Germline CDR1 is SGHVS and CDR2 is FNYEAQ. The CDR3 nucleotides are TGTGCCAGCAGCCCCTCACCAGGGGCTCCTTACGAGCAGTACTTC. Translated: CASSPSPGAPYEQYF.

Concerning this clone: Other DNA sequences from this sample encode an identical CDR3 as well. V gene TRBV12-3 or TRBV12-4 combines with J gene TRBJ1-1, with no clear D. The ends were cut back, 6 bases at V and 2 bases at J, with 10 bases in the middle. CDR3 length: 13 amino acids. This CDR3 is CASSLGPNTEAFF. The CDR3 nucleotides read TGTGCCAGCAGCCTCGGACCTAACACTGAAGCTTTCTTT.

The CDR3 DNA follows: TGTGCCAGCAGGAAAACTAGCACCGGGGAGCTGTTTTTT. Translation: CASRKTSTGELFF. The chain employs TRBV28 and TRBJ2-2; a weak D match, TRBD2 (5 bases). The germline V and J ends were trimmed by 6 bases and 4 bases, with 9 bases remaining between them. The CDR3 totals 13 residues. In germline, CDR1 is MDHEN, CDR2 SYDVKM.

This clone was counted only a few times. This chain connects TRBV29-1 to TRBJ2-5; 7 nucleotides agree with TRBD1. Germline V gives CDR1 SQVTM, CDR2 ANQGSEA. This CDR3 is 14 amino acids long. The J segment lost 4 bases and the V segment lost 6 bases, leaving 11 bases of the junction unmatched. In DNA form, the CDR3 reads TGCAGCGTGCGCAAACAGGGGTTAGGAGAGACCCAGTACTTC. This codes for CSVRKQGLGETQYF.

This sequence joins TRBV3-1 (or the pseudogene TRBV3-2) and TRBJ2-3, with D hard to call. This CDR3 has 14 residues. Germline assignment: CDR1 LGHDT and CDR2 YNNKEL (reference sequence). Trimming removed 0 bases from V and 2 bases from J, with 6 bases in between. The CDR3 DNA sequence: TGTGCCAGCAGCCAAGATTGGGCCACAGATACGCAGTATTTT. This codes for CASSQDWATDTQYF.

The V gene is TRBV7-3, the J gene TRBJ1-6; 7 nucleotides match TRBD1. V lost 5 bases, J lost 7 bases, and 2 bases stayed unmatched. The CDR3 is 13 residues long. Germline V gives CDR1 SGHTA, CDR2 FQGTGA. The CDR3 loop reads CASSQGGNSPLHF. CDR3 nucleotide sequence: TGTGCCAGCAGCCAGGGGGGGAATTCACCCCTCCACTTT.

The V gene is TRBV11-3, the J gene TRBJ2-2; perhaps TRBD2 as D (5 bases). Trimming removed 2 bases at V and 1 base at J, with 8 bases between. Germline values: CDR1 SGHNT, CDR2 YENEEA. CDR3 length: 15 residues. CDR3: CASSLTGKNTGELFF. CDR3 bases: TGTGCCAGCAGCTTAACGGGAAAGAACACCGGGGAGCTGTTTTTT.

CDR3 in DNA: TGTGCCAGCAGCCCAAGACAGTCTTTAAGGGGTGAAGCTTTCTTT. It yields the protein CASSPRQSLRGEAFF. J is TRBJ1-1 and V is TRBV7-2; D perhaps matches TRBD1 (5 bases). CDR3 size: 15 residues. Germline lookup yields CDR1 SGHTA and CDR2 FQGNSA. Between the trimmed V and J ends, which lost 5 bases and 7 bases, there was a span of 20 bases.